This section outlines one T cell receptor beta chain sequence together with its context. The CDR3 sequence is 13 residues long. After removal of 3 bases from V and 2 bases from J, the junction contained 2 bases not matched to a gene. From germline, CDR1 is GTSNPN and CDR2 SVGIG (reference sequence). This entry comes from a study of blood T cell repertoires in COVID-19. Adults between about 18 and 89 years of age took part from about two dozen US areas. Repertoires were generated with immunoSEQ multiplex PCR, while TCRdb's copy carries only in-frame clones and drops some. The sample lists some 170,000 clones, 65% to 90% seen once, with over 12% in the top ten.

Sequenced material: PBMCs or T cells enriched from blood (not recorded which). The J gene is TRBJ2-3, the V gene TRBV30, with 7 bases that match TRBD1. The receptor was derived from a man aged 45 to 65 who had recovered from COVID-19. For the CDR3, the DNA is TGTGCCTGGAGGGGACAGCCCACAGATACGCAGTATTTT. As protein: CAWRGQPTDTQYF.